A selection of T cell receptor beta chains follows, all from one sample in a study of shared clonotypes between healthy human individuals. The method was immunoSEQ multiplex PCR; TCRdb's version includes in-frame clones alone and lacks a portion of them. The repertoire includes about 2.1 million clones, just under 95% of them detected once, and less than 2% sits in the top ten. Sequencing was done on a sample of naive CD8+ T cells from PBMCs. The receptors here all came from a man younger than 35 in good health. Some clones in this sample may be carry-over from other donors' samples. The CDR3 runs from the conserved cysteine through the conserved F or W. D genes are given only for firm matches. Not all rows give a size; the values are once, few, many and, for expanded clones, a class.

14 | TRBJ2-7 | TRBV7-9 | . | . | TGTGCCAGCAGCTTGACCGGGACCCCCTACGAGCAGTACTTC | CASSLTGTPYEQYF
15 | TRBJ2-2 | TRBV14 | . | . | TGTGCCAGCAGCCTCGGGCCGGGGCACACCGGGGAGCTGTTTTTT | CASSLGPGHTGELFF
15 | TRBJ2-7 | TRBV5-4 | . | TRBD2 | TGTGCCAGCACCTCACGGGGGGACCCCTCCTACGAGCAGTACTTC | CASTSRGDPSYEQYF
11 | TRBJ1-2 | TRBV2 | once | . | TGTGCCAGCAGGACAGGCTATGGCTACACCTTC | CASRTGYGYTF
14 | TRBJ1-2 | TRBV27 | . | . | TGTGCCAGCAGTTTACAGGGTGGTCGGTATGGCTACACCTTC | CASSLQGGRYGYTF
15 | TRBJ1-2 | TRBV6-5 | . | TRBD1 | TGTGCCAGCAGTTCCTCTCCTACAGGGGGTGATGGCTACACCTTC | CASSSSPTGGDGYTF
15 | TRBJ2-7 | TRBV5-4 | . | TRBD2 | TGTGCCAGCAGCTCGACAGGACTAGCGGCCTACGAGCAGTACTTC | CASSSTGLAAYEQYF
14 | TRBJ2-3 | TRBV19 | . | . | TGTGCCAGTAGTATCGCGGGGACCACAGATACGCAGTATTTT | CASSIAGTTDTQYF
18 | TRBJ2-6 | TRBV21-1 | . | . | TGTGCCAGCAGCGGACCCGGGACAGGGGGCACTGGGGCCAACGTCCTGACTTTC | CASSGPGTGGTGANVLTF
18 | TRBJ2-7 | TRBV4-3 | . | TRBD2 | TGCGCCAGCAGCCTCACCGGACCGGGACTAGCGGGAGCCCACGAGCAGTACTTC | CASSLTGPGLAGAHEQYF
15 | TRBJ1-1 | TRBV4-1 | once | . | TGCGCCAGCAGCCCCTCGACGATGCGGGGGTTTGACGCTTTCTTT | CASSPSTMRGFDAFF
15 | TRBJ2-3 | TRBV7-3 | . | TRBD1 | TGTGCCAGCAGCGTTACAGGGGGCGCGACAGATACGCAGTATTTT | CASSVTGGATDTQYF
13 | TRBJ1-2 | TRBV18 | . | . | TGTGCCAGCTCACCAGCGGACCCCTATGGCTACACCTTC | CASSPADPYGYTF
18 | TRBJ2-2 | TRBV10-1 | . | TRBD2 | TGCGCCAGCAGTGAGATCCCTAGCGGGAGTGGTAGTCCCGGGGAGCTGTTTTTT | CASSEIPSGSGSPGELFF
16 | TRBJ2-3 | TRBV7-9 | . | TRBD2 | TGTGCCAGCAGCCTTCTAGCGGGGCCTAGCACAGATACGCAGTATTTT | CASSLLAGPSTDTQYF
15 | TRBJ1-2 | TRBV2 | . | . | TGTGCCAGCAGTGAAGCTTTCCCTGGCAGGGCGAGCTACACCTTC | CASSEAFPGRASYTF
17 | TRBJ2-1 | TRBV29-1 | . | . | TGCAGCGTCCGGGACAAACTCTCTAGCACCTCCTACAATGAGCAGTTCTTC | CSVRDKLSSTSYNEQFF
16 | TRBJ2-1 | TRBV19 | once | TRBD2 | TGTGCCAGTAGTACATTAGCGGGAGGGGTACACAATGAGCAGTTCTTC | CASSTLAGGVHNEQFF
15 | TRBJ2-7 | TRBV2 | once | . | TGTGCCAGCAGCTCCCCTCGGGACATATACTACGAGCAGTACTTC | CASSSPRDIYYEQYF
15 | TRBJ2-5 | TRBV10-1 | . | TRBD2 | TGCGCCAGCAGTGATCTAGCGGGGGACCAAGAGACCCAGTACTTC | CASSDLAGDQETQYF
17 | TRBJ2-3 | TRBV27 | . | . | TGTGCCAGCAGTCGGATCCACATAAGCGGGTTCACAGATACGCAGTATTTT | CASSRIHISGFTDTQYF
16 | TRBJ1-3 | TRBV7-2 | . | . | TGTGCCAGCAGCTTAGTAGGGGGGGTCTCTGGAAACACCATATATTTT | CASSLVGGVSGNTIYF
16 | TRBJ1-2 | TRBV28 | . | TRBD1 | TGTGCCAGCAGTTCGGGGAATGGACAGGGGTTCTATGGCTACACCTTC | CASSSGNGQGFYGYTF
14 | TRBJ1-2 | TRBV28 | . | TRBD1 | TGTGCCAGCAGTCCCGGGACAGGGGGCGTGGGCTACACCTTC | CASSPGTGGVGYTF
15 | TRBJ2-1 | TRBV29-1 | . | . | TGCAGCGTAGCCGGGAAGGTAGCGGACCTGCGGGAGCAGTTCTTC | CSVAGKVADLREQFF
13 | TRBJ2-1 | TRBV11-2 | . | . | TGTGCCAGCAGCGCCGCTCAGGGGATTGAGCAGTTCTTC | CASSAAQGIEQFF